This record looks at one TCR beta chain sequence and its context. There are a few counts of this clone. Its antigen target is currently unknown. Within one base of it there is no much larger clone, and no base qualities were kept. This specimen belongs to a study of regulatory and conventional T cells in RAG deficiency (dated by TCRdb to the late 2010s). Regarding the research as a whole: High-throughput TCR beta sequencing was used to compare the diversity and composition of the Treg, conventional CD4+ and CD8+ T cell repertoires of RAG-deficient patients with those of healthy controls. Beyond this particular receptor, the publication reports: Compared with controls, Omenn syndrome and CID/AS patients had about 97-fold fewer unique TCR beta sequences in Treg cells, whereas the reduction in the other subsets was roughly 10-fold. For some subjects, some T-cell subset analyses were not performed. All patient T-cell subsets had shorter CDR3 lengths; Omenn syndrome patients showed >80% Treg-Tconv repertoire overlap at nucleotide and amino acid level. In Omenn syndrome patients, sorted CD25-high CD127-low cells may represent peripherally activated cells rather than bona fide Treg cells. Markedly lower Shannon entropy and higher Simpson indices were observed in RAG-deficient patients than in control T-cell subpopulations.

CDR1 is given as MNHEY and CDR2 as SVGAGI, both from the germline V gene. V and J are trimmed by 6 bases and 2 bases, and the gene matches miss 6 bases of the junction. From cysteine to phenylalanine, the CDR3 is 15 amino acids long. Just the 45-base CDR3 DNA is kept, in frame starting at base 1. Before genomic DNA extraction, conventional CD4+ T cells were isolated from blood as CD25-low CD127-high cells. For repertoire analyses, the comparison group consisted of 7 or 8 healthy control donors. Library preparation was by the immunoSEQ multiplex PCR assay. Genomic DNA from the sorted T-cell subsets was used to amplify rearranged TCR beta chain products, which were then sequenced. The study's processing was this. Shannon entropy and Simpson indices were used to measure how diverse the repertoire of productive TCR beta rearrangements was. To assess clonal expansion, the frequencies of the 100 most abundant productive TCR beta clonotypes were added up as a share of total reads. The TRB repertoires were evaluated with a self-reactivity index based on amino acid usage at CDR3beta positions 6 and 7. Repertoire analyses used two-way ANOVA; flow cytometric analyses used Student t or Mann-Whitney tests. Here the immuneACCESS table is served through TCRdb, limited to in-frame sequences with V and J called. Missing clones are a known gap in these copies; in checked studies unresolved V genes cover under half, and the rest lacks a known reason. The V and J calls and clone size were taken over from that table, and D and trimming were inferred from the DNA. A total of 45,000 or so clones appear in this sample, 85% to 90% of them only once. The ten most abundant clones make up about 0.53% of the sample.

These data were likewise used in another study, on regulatory T cells. As that second paper reports: For the multiplex PCR, 52 forward TRBV primers and 13 reverse TRBJ primers were used, and amplification bias was corrected with both assay-based and computational methods. In patients, repertoires had restricted unique TRB V-J pairs and skewed V and J gene usage, with regulatory T cells showing the most marked changes. T-cell receptor beta repertoires of sorted regulatory, conventional CD4+ and CD8+ T cells were compared between CD3G-deficient patients and healthy controls. Ficoll density separation was used to isolate peripheral blood mononuclear cells. Rearranged TRB loci were amplified from genomic DNA by multiplex PCR within the immunoSEQ assay. Sequencing of the TRB amplicons was done on an Illumina HiSeq platform. Raw sequences were error-filtered and aligned to reference gene sequences by custom algorithms and were subsequently analyzed with the immunoSEQ online tools. Frequencies of productive and nonproductive TRB rearrangements were evaluated among both unique and total sequences. For group comparisons, t tests, Mann-Whitney tests or two-way ANOVA were performed in Prism software.

Sequencing input: CD4+ effector T cells sorted from blood. This receptor chain uses TRBV6-5 and TRBJ1-2; 10 middle bases align to TRBD1. This receptor was taken from a human donor in good health. CDR3 region: CASRDDRGQNYGYTF. The nucleotide sequence is TGTGCCAGCAGGGACGACAGGGGGCAAAACTATGGCTACACCTTC.